This T cell receptor beta chain was observed in a study of T cell repertoires in cytomegalovirus infection. Overall study context: Signatures in public TCR beta sequences pointed to both CMV infection and matching HLA type.

Study results and limitations: Based on cumulative public TCR beta family frequency, carriers of CMV plus the relevant HLA were identified. HLA-C-restricted TCR beta clonotypes specific for CMV led the ex vivo response.

One entry per CDR3 protein results from TCRdb running MiXCR on the reads. The table includes some 320,000 distinct CDR3 sequences, under 35% detected once. CDR3 size: 14 residues. V lost 8 bases and J lost 2, with 15 bases in between. Germline values: CDR1 MNHNY, CDR2 SVGAGI (reference sequence). With respect to this clonotype: Its matching antigen is unknown.

This chain connects TRBV6-6 to TRBJ1-1, with D possibly being TRBD1 (5 bases). The receptor was derived from a human donor in good health (CMV status not recorded). Some clones in this sample may be carry-over from other donors' samples. The source was cultured PBMCs, collected from culture after CMV antigen stimulation. CDR3 DNA sequence: TGTGCCAGCGATCCGGAGACAGCAAACACTGAAGCTTTCTTT. Protein: CASDPETANTEAFF.